These 2 T cell receptor beta chains were all obtained from the same sample, sequenced in a study of T cells after yellow fever vaccination. A single record per CDR3 protein comes from TCRdb applying MiXCR to the 5' RACE reads. The sample has around 230,000 distinct CDR3 sequences; approximately 6.3% are singletons. Sequenced material: CD4+ T cells sorted from PBMCs, taken on the day of the yellow fever booster vaccination. Source of these receptors: a man between 25 and 39 years old who received the YFV17D yellow fever vaccine.

In its sample, this clonotype was seen many times. V and J are TRBV3-1 and TRBJ2-1; D gene unclear. The CDR3 is 12 residues long. Trimming shortened V by 4 bases and J by 6 bases, and 7 bases separated the two germline ends. Per germline, CDR1 LGHDT and CDR2 YNNKEL (reference sequence). The CDR3 protein is CASSPRFNEQFF. The CDR3 coding sequence is TGTGCCAGCAGCCCTCGTTTCAATGAGCAGTTCTTC.

This clonotype was counted between two and nine times. V usage is TRBV29-1 and J usage is TRBJ2-3, with D unresolved. This CDR3 spans 14 amino acids. The V and J ends lost 8 bases and 1 base respectively, with 16 bases between them. Germline loops: CDR1 SQVTM, CDR2 ANQGSEA. CDR3 loop: CSFKGGSGTDTQYF. The CDR3 DNA follows: TGCAGCTTCAAAGGTGGCTCCGGCACAGATACGCAGTATTTT.